This passage covers 3 T cell receptor beta chains from one sample sequenced in a study of CD8+ T cells in alopecia areata. cDNA reverse transcribed from extracted RNA served as the sequencing template. Generated by immunoSEQ multiplex PCR, the TCRdb table keeps only in-frame clones and is missing some. The sample lists 120,000 to 150,000 clones; 45% to 60% were seen once. Sequencing used CD4+ T cells sorted from blood. The receptor set was obtained from a human donor with alopecia areata.

This clone has a handful of counts. V and J are TRBV19 and TRBJ2-2; possibly TRBD2 for D (5 bases). The V gene's germline CDR1 is LNHDA and CDR2 SQIVND (reference sequence). CDR3 length: 19 amino acids. V was cut by 7 bases and J by 3 bases, with 27 bases left in between. The CDR3 region is CASNWEYQSFGRYTGELFF. The CDR3 DNA reads as TGTGCCAGTAATTGGGAGTATCAATCGTTTGGGAGATACACCGGGGAGCTGTTTTTT.

This clone was counted only a few times. This chain connects TRBV9 to TRBJ2-7; 7 bases match TRBD1. Germline values: CDR1 SGDLS, CDR2 YYNGEE. CDR3 size: 16 residues. V lost 3 bases to trimming and J lost 3 bases; unmatched junction nucleotides: 12. CDR3 coding DNA: TGTGCCAGCAGCGCCCGTGGGACAGCAGAATTCTACGAGCAGTACTTC. Translating it yields CASSARGTAEFYEQYF.

The chain recombines TRBV4-1 with TRBJ1-1, with TRBD1 matching over 8 bases. With V trimmed by 3 bases and J by 7 bases, 7 bases remained unmatched. Germline V lookup: CDR1 MGHRA, CDR2 YSYEKL. The CDR3 runs to 14 residues. CDR3 nucleotides: TGCGCCAGCAGCCAGGCGGACAGGGCGGGTGAAGCTTTCTTT. Translating it yields CASSQADRAGEAFF.